Included here is one T cell receptor (beta chain) sequence, with context. These data originate in a study of OX40 agonist ivuxolimab in advanced cancers. Profiled with immunoSEQ multiplex PCR; TCRdb holds only in-frame clones, not every one. The sample contains around 27,000 clones, more than 65% of which appear only once. V gave up 4 bases and J gave up 2 bases; unmatched junction bases: 15. The CDR3 totals 19 residues. The germline CDR1 and CDR2 sequences are SGHDN and FVKESK. Sequences were derived from CD4+ or CD8+ T cells sorted from blood, sampled in a trial of the OX40 agonist ivuxolimab. The J gene is TRBJ2-7, the V gene TRBV14; 12 bases map to TRBD1. The origin of this receptor is an adult with an advanced solid tumor such as melanoma, head and neck, liver or kidney cancer. DNA for the CDR3: TGTGCCAGCAGCCTCCTTACTTCCGGGACAGGGGGCGATGCCTACGAGCAGTACTTC. Amino acid sequence: CASSLLTSGTGGDAYEQYF.